These T cell receptor beta chains were read from a single sample in a study of response to subunit inactivated influenza vaccine. A single record per CDR3 protein comes from TCRdb applying MiXCR to the RT-PCR reads. The profile covers 450,000 to 500,000 distinct CDR3 sequences, with about 10% appearing a single time and about 12% taken by the ten largest. Source: PBMCs from blood, taken roughly 47 days after vaccination. These receptors came from a man aged 50 or older who received an inactivated influenza vaccine. Each CDR3 is given with its conserved first and last residue. A D gene is named only where the DNA matches it firmly. Some rows mark clone size as missing; the rest say once, few, many or name a class of expanded clone.

V gene	D gene	J gene	clone size	CDR3 DNA	CDR3 protein
TRBV4-3	.	TRBJ2-5	few	TGCGCCAGCAGCCTAAAGGGGGGACGGACCCAGTACTTC	CASSLKGGRTQYF
TRBV6-2/TRBV6-3	TRBD2	TRBJ2-1	.	TGTGCCAGCAGTTACTCCCCTAGCGGGGGGGCATCCTACAATGAGCAGTTCTTC	CASSYSPSGGASYNEQFF
TRBV18	TRBD1	TRBJ2-2	.	TGTGCCAGCTCACTACCGACAGGGCTCCTGAACACCGGGGAGCTGTTTTTT	CASSLPTGLLNTGELFF
TRBV7-9	TRBD1	TRBJ2-7	.	TGTGCCAGCAGCTTCGGGACAGGAAAAGGCTACGAGCAGTACTTC	CASSFGTGKGYEQYF
TRBV20-1	.	TRBJ2-3	few	TGCAGTGCTAGAGTCCCTATTGGCACAGATACGCAGTATTTT	CSARVPIGTDTQYF
TRBV11-2	.	TRBJ2-5	.	TGTGCCAGCAGCTTATCCCGGGCCCATGGGGAGACCCAGTACTTC	CASSLSRAHGETQYF
TRBV6-2/TRBV6-3	.	TRBJ1-5	.	TGTGCCAGCTCCACCAACAGCAATCAGCCCCAGCATTTT	CASSTNSNQPQHF
TRBV3-1	.	TRBJ1-4	few	TGTGCCAGCAGCCAAGGTGGATTCCGGGGTGAAAAACTGTTTTTT	CASSQGGFRGEKLFF
TRBV28	.	TRBJ2-7	.	TGTGCCAGCAGTCCGCTCTCCGAGCAGTACTTC	CASSPLSEQYF
TRBV2	TRBD2	TRBJ2-7	.	TGTGCCAGCAGCGCTACTAGCGGGAGCCGCCTCTACGAGCAGTACTTC	CASSATSGSRLYEQYF
TRBV20-1	TRBD2	TRBJ2-5	few	TGCAGTGCTAGGGGACTAGCGAACCAAGAGACCCAGTACTTC	CSARGLANQETQYF
TRBV20-1	.	TRBJ2-1	.	TGCAGTGCCCGAAGGATGGGCTCCAATGAGCAGTTCTTC	CSARRMGSNEQFF
TRBV9	.	TRBJ1-1	few	TGTGCCAGCAGCGTCGGGGGCTCAGGCACTGAAGCTTTCTTT	CASSVGGSGTEAFF
TRBV12-3/TRBV12-4	.	TRBJ2-7	many	TGTGCCAGCGGGCAGGGAACCTACGAGCAGTACTTC	CASGQGTYEQYF
TRBV7-2	TRBD1	TRBJ2-2	.	TGTGCCAGCAGCTTGGTGGGACAGATCACCGGGGAGCTGTTTTTT	CASSLVGQITGELFF
TRBV4-3	.	TRBJ2-2	few	TGCGCCAGCAGCCAAGATCCCCCTGTTTCCACCGGGGAGCTGTTTTTT	CASSQDPPVSTGELFF
TRBV6-5	TRBD1	TRBJ2-4	.	TGTGCCAGCAGTTCTTCTTTCGACAGGGGGTTGGCGAACATTCAGTACTTC	CASSSSFDRGLANIQYF
TRBV7-3	.	TRBJ1-4	many	TGTGCCAGCAGCTTAATTGGTCGGACAGCTACAAATGAAAAACTGTTTTTT	CASSLIGRTATNEKLFF
TRBV6-5	.	TRBJ1-1	.	TGTGCCAGCAGTTACAGGGCGGCGATTCTTCCTGAAGCTTTCTTT	CASSYRAAILPEAFF
TRBV5-5	TRBD1	TRBJ2-5	.	TGTGCCAGCAGTCGAATAGGACAGGGAGGTGGAGAGACCCAGTACTTC	CASSRIGQGGGETQYF
TRBV7-9	TRBD1	TRBJ1-1	.	TGTGCCAGCAGCTTAGGCCGGACAGGGGGCTCTGAAGCTTTCTTT	CASSLGRTGGSEAFF
TRBV24-1	.	TRBJ1-1	.	TGTGCCACCAGTGACTCTCGGGCCGGTAACACTGAAGCTTTCTTT	CATSDSRAGNTEAFF
TRBV6-5	TRBD2	TRBJ2-5	many	TGTGCCAGCAGTTCCCGGATGATGGGGGGAGGGGATCGAGAGACCCAGTACTTC	CASSSRMMGGGDRETQYF
TRBV6-1	.	TRBJ2-7	few	TGTGCCAGCAGCAACCTTGGGGGCAAGTACGAGCAGTACTTC	CASSNLGGKYEQYF
TRBV10-3	.	TRBJ2-1	few	TGTGCCATCGCCAAGGGGGGCTACAATGAGCAGTTCTTC	CAIAKGGYNEQFF
TRBV7-2	.	TRBJ2-2	few	TGTGCCAGCAGCGCCCCCGGGGCTAACACCGGGGAGCTGTTTTTT	CASSAPGANTGELFF
TRBV15	.	TRBJ2-1	many	TGTGCCACCAGCAGGGGTCAACAGGGAAAGGAGCAGTTCTTC	CATSRGQQGKEQFF
TRBV7-9	TRBD1	TRBJ2-5	.	TGTGCCAGCAGCTTAAGGCCCCGGACAGGGTACCAAGAGACCCAGTACTTC	CASSLRPRTGYQETQYF
TRBV7-8	TRBD1	TRBJ1-2	few	TGTGCCAGCAGCTTTATCGGCAGGGGGTCCGCTAACTATGGCTACACCTTC	CASSFIGRGSANYGYTF
TRBV15	.	TRBJ2-7	.	TGTGCCACCAGCCCTACCCTAGGGGGGCCGTCCTACGAGCAGTACTTC	CATSPTLGGPSYEQYF
TRBV7-9	TRBD2	TRBJ2-3	few	TGTGCCAGCAGCTTAGGATTTGGCGGGAGTGGCACAGATACGCAGTATTTT	CASSLGFGGSGTDTQYF
TRBV7-9	.	TRBJ2-6	few	TGTGCCAGCAGCGGGACACCGTTCTCTGGGGCCAACGTCCTGACTTTC	CASSGTPFSGANVLTF